This T cell receptor (beta chain) was sequenced for a study of cytomegalovirus exposure and HLA in healthy donors. As for the study in general: Among several hundred genotyped donors, about 80% fell in the Caucasian-associated ancestry cluster. Study observations and caveats: TCR beta chains numbering more than 150 were designated cytomegalovirus-associated. The authors later linked a missense DCLRE1C variant to TCR beta V- and J-gene trimming. What a later analysis reportedly showed was that an Asian-associated ancestry cluster had fewer N-insertions than the roughly 700-donor mean.

About this clone: Its antigen remains unknown.

Trimming cost V 5 bases and J 4 bases; bases outside gene matches: 5. The germline V gene encodes CDR1 SGHRS and CDR2 YFSETQ. The CDR3 consists of 15 residues. PCR was performed using 60 Vbeta and 13 Jbeta primers. Some clones are missing from TCRdb's copy, which holds only in-frame ones; the method was immunoSEQ multiplex PCR. The data hold 100,000 to 150,000 clones, with around 9% observed a single time. This chain joins TRBV5-1 and TRBJ2-2; 10 positions match TRBD1. This TCR derives from a woman aged 40-49 years in good health and CMV-seropositive. The specimen sequenced was PBMCs. CDR3 sequence (DNA): TGCGCCAGCAGTACCGGGACAGGGGTCACCGGGGAGCTGTTTTTT. Translated, it gives CASSTGTGVTGELFF.